Each of the 24 T cell receptor beta chains below was sequenced from the same sample in a study of blood T cell repertoires in COVID-19. The assay was immunoSEQ multiplex PCR, and TCRdb's table has in-frame clones only and misses some. The table has 250,000 to 350,000 clones, 89% seen once. Material for sequencing was peripheral blood. The receptor source for this set is a man between 18 and 35 years old who had recovered from COVID-19.

The chain couples TRBV6-6 to TRBJ1-2; 8 nucleotides line up with TRBD1. The germline CDR1 and CDR2 sequences are MNHNY and SVGAGI (reference sequence). This CDR3 region has 15 residues. J was trimmed by 3 bases and V by 0 bases; bases with no gene match: 3. CDR3 amino acids: CASSYSRGPYYGYTF. DNA of the CDR3: TGTGCCAGCAGTTACTCCAGGGGGCCCTACTATGGCTACACCTTC.

This chain connects TRBV24-1 to TRBJ2-1; 9 nucleotides match TRBD2. Germline V CDR1 and CDR2: KGHDR, SFDVKD. V was pared by 3 bases and J by 9 bases, with 8 bases of the junction left unmatched. The CDR3 consists of 15 residues. CDR3 region: CATSDVRGGVSEQFF. For the CDR3, the DNA is TGTGCCACCAGTGATGTGCGGGGGGGCGTGAGTGAGCAGTTCTTC.

V is TRBV5-4 and J is TRBJ1-1, with 8 bases identical to TRBD1. V lost 4 bases and J lost 5; bases outside the gene matches: 7. The CDR3 contains 14 residues. Looked up from germline, CDR1 is SGHNT and CDR2 is YYREEE (reference sequence). CDR3 in amino acids: CASSPPGTGTEAFF. The CDR3 DNA reads TGTGCCAGCAGCCCGCCCGGGACAGGAACTGAAGCTTTCTTT.

This clone was detected only a few times. J is TRBJ2-2 and V is TRBV9, with D perhaps matching TRBD1 (5 bases). CDR1 and CDR2 (germline): SGDLS, YYNGEE. Trimming stripped 4 bases from V and 0 bases from J, with 10 bases between. The CDR3 is made up of 15 amino acids. As DNA, the CDR3 is TGTGCCAGCAGCAGGGGCACCTCGAACACCGGGGAGCTGTTTTTT. Translation: CASSRGTSNTGELFF. Full variable domain (missing parts from reference TRBV9 and TRBJ2-2): DSGVTQTPKHLITATGQRVTLRCSPRSGDLSVYWYQQSLDQGLQFLIQYYNGEERAKGNILERFSAQQFPDLHSELNLSSLELGDSALYFCASSRGTSNTGELFFGEGSRLTVL.

The V gene is TRBV30, the J gene TRBJ1-1; possibly TRBD1 for D (5 bases). This CDR3 comprises 14 residues. Trimming removed 2 bases from V and 0 bases from J, with 10 bases in between. CDR1 and CDR2 (germline): GTSNPN, SVGIG (reference sequence). The CDR3 nucleotides read TGTGCCTGGAGTCTCGGGGGACTGAACACTGAAGCTTTCTTT. Protein product: CAWSLGGLNTEAFF.

This sequence joins TRBV28 and TRBJ1-2; 7 nucleotides agree with TRBD1. Germline assignment: CDR1 MDHEN and CDR2 SYDVKM. The CDR3 has 14 residues. With 5 bases clipped from V and 3 bases from J, the junction kept 6 bases outside the gene matches. CDR3 DNA: TGTGCCAGCAGTACAACAGGGGCCCACTATGGCTACACCTTC. Translating it yields CASSTTGAHYGYTF.

V is TRBV2 and J is TRBJ2-7, with TRBD1 matching over 9 bases. The trim removed 9 bases at V and 3 bases at J, leaving 9 bases unmatched. Per the germline V gene, CDR1 is SNHLY and CDR2 is FYNNEI. The CDR3 runs 14 residues. The CDR3, as DNA: TGTGCCAGTCACGGGGCGACAGGGGGCTACGAGCAGTACTTC. Its protein is CASHGATGGYEQYF.

CDR3 protein: CASRLQSTNEKLFF. In nucleotides, the CDR3 is TGTGCCAGCAGGCTACAGAGTACTAATGAAAAACTGTTTTTT. V usage is TRBV2 and J usage is TRBJ1-4; the D is unclear. Looked up from germline, CDR1 is SNHLY and CDR2 is FYNNEI. V was trimmed by 6 bases and J by 2 bases, leaving 10 bases between them. CDR3 size: 14 residues.

V usage is TRBV6-6 and J usage is TRBJ1-1; 12 nucleotides match TRBD1. Germline V CDR1 and CDR2: MNHNY, SVGAGI (reference sequence). J lost 6 bases, V lost 5 bases, and 10 bases had no gene match. There are 16 residues in the CDR3. CDR3 nucleotide sequence: TGTGCCAGCAGTACTCGGGACAGGGGGCAATTGGCTGAAGCTTTCTTT. Its translation is CASSTRDRGQLAEAFF.

The rearrangement joins TRBV6-5 to TRBJ1-2; D gene ambiguous. The CDR3 totals 15 residues. Germline CDR1 reads MNHEY; CDR2 reads SVGAGI. The V end lost 5 bases, the J end lost 3 bases, and 16 bases lay between the germline ends. CDR3 nucleotides: TGTGCCAGCAGTCCGTTGGTAGCCGGGGACTATGGCTACACCTTC. This gives the protein CASSPLVAGDYGYTF.

This clone turned up a few times. As DNA, the CDR3 is TGTGCCACCAGGGACAGGGACAGTGACTATGGCTACACCTTC. Its protein is CATRDRDSDYGYTF. This chain uses TRBV15 with TRBJ1-2, with TRBD1 matching over 8 bases. Losses at the gene ends were 6 bases for V and 3 bases for J; bases not matched to a gene: 6. The CDR3 consists of 14 residues. Germline CDR1 LNHNV, CDR2 YYDKDF (reference sequence). Together with reference TRBV15 and TRBJ1-2, the CDR3 gives the full variable domain: DAMVIQNPRYQVTQFGKPVTLSCSQTLNHNVMYWYQQKSSQAPKLLFHYYDKDFNNEADTPDNFQSRRPNTSFCFLDIRSPGLGDTAMYLCATRDRDSDYGYTFGSGTRLTVV.

The rearrangement links TRBV6-6 to TRBJ1-1, with a weak D call TRBD1 (5 bases). V was trimmed by 0 bases and J by 7 bases, leaving 18 bases between them. The CDR3 runs 16 residues. Per the germline V gene, CDR1 is MNHNY and CDR2 is SVGAGI (reference sequence). The DNA for the CDR3 is TGTGCCAGCAGTTACTCGACGGTTTCGACGGGGGGTGAAGCTTTCTTT. Encoded protein: CASSYSTVSTGGEAFF.

The V and J genes are TRBV19 and TRBJ2-7; 7 positions agree with TRBD2. Per the germline V gene, CDR1 is LNHDA and CDR2 is SQIVND (reference sequence). J lost 2 bases, V lost 2 bases, and 3 bases had no gene match. The CDR3 length is 14 residues. The CDR3: CASSISGTAYEQYF. The CDR3 region has the DNA TGTGCCAGTAGTATAAGCGGGACGGCCTACGAGCAGTACTTC.

This clone came up once. The J gene is TRBJ2-3, the V gene TRBV15; D remains unclear. In germline, CDR1 is LNHNV, CDR2 YYDKDF (reference sequence). Trimming cost V 0 bases and J 0 bases, with 10 bases left between them. This CDR3 region has 16 residues. The CDR3 reads CATSRESHLSTDTQYF. CDR3 bases: TGTGCCACCAGCAGAGAGAGCCATTTGAGCACAGATACGCAGTATTTT.

The chain combines TRBV18 with TRBJ2-5; no reliable D call. Trimming left V 3 bases short and J 4 bases short, with 3 bases between. The CDR3 is 11 amino acids. Germline loops: CDR1 KGHSH, CDR2 LQKENI. In nucleotides, the CDR3 is TGTGCCAGCTCACCTAGAGAGACCCAGTACTTC. Encoded protein: CASSPRETQYF. Supplemented by reference TRBV18 and TRBJ2-5, the full variable domain reads NAGVMQNPRHLVRRRGQEARLRCSPMKGHSHVYWYRQLPEEGLKFMVYLQKENIIDESGMPKERFSAEFPKEGPSILRIQQVVRGDSAAYFCASSPRETQYFGPGTRLLVL.

The V and J genes are TRBV25-1 and TRBJ2-3; D possibly corresponds to TRBD2 (6 bases). Germline V lookup: CDR1 MGHDK, CDR2 SYGVNS. CDR3 length: 14 residues. V was clipped by 3 bases and J by 0 bases, with 7 bases between them. CDR3 sequence: CASSERDSTDTQYF. CDR3 nucleotides: TGTGCCAGCAGTGAGCGGGATAGCACAGATACGCAGTATTTT. The variable domain in full, with the rest retrieved from reference TRBV25-1 and TRBJ2-3, is EADIYQTPRYLVIGTGKKITLECSQTMGHDKMYWYQQDPGMELHLIHYSYGVNSTEKGDLSSESTVSRIRTEHFPLTLESARPSHTSQYLCASSERDSTDTQYFGPGTRLTVL.

The chain combines TRBV20-1 with TRBJ1-2, with TRBD1 matching over 8 bases. The CDR3 runs 14 residues. The junction had 7 bases not matched to a gene; V was cut back by 3 bases and J by 4 bases. The V gene's germline CDR1 is DFQATT and CDR2 SNEGSKA (reference sequence). CDR3 nucleotide sequence: TGCAGTGCTAGTCCCCAGACAGGGGTCTATGGCTACACCTTC. Translated, it gives CSASPQTGVYGYTF.

V usage is TRBV6-5 and J usage is TRBJ1-5; no definite D call. The CDR3 runs 13 residues. Trimming took 4 bases from V and 0 from J, leaving 4 bases between them. From germline, CDR1 is MNHEY and CDR2 SVGAGI. The CDR3 sequence is CASSSYSNQPQHF. The DNA for the CDR3 is TGTGCCAGCAGTTCCTATAGCAATCAGCCCCAGCATTTT.

The chain combines TRBV3-1 (or the pseudogene TRBV3-2) with TRBJ1-4; 7 bases are a match to TRBD1. Looked up from germline, CDR1 is LGHDT and CDR2 is YNNKEL (reference sequence). V lost 0 bases to trimming and J lost 12 bases; unmatched junction nucleotides: 13. The CDR3 totals 16 residues. In DNA, the CDR3 is TGTGCCAGCAGCCAAGATTTGACAGGGCCCTTTACAGAACTGTTTTTT. It translates to CASSQDLTGPFTELFF.

The rearrangement uses TRBV6-5 and TRBJ2-2; 11 bases align to TRBD2. This CDR3 contains 15 residues. The germline CDR1 and CDR2 sequences are MNHEY and SVGAGI. The trim removed 5 bases at V and 6 bases at J, leaving 5 bases unmatched. CDR3 sequence (DNA): TGTGCCAGCAGTCCTCTAGCGGGAGGTTCCGGGGAGCTGTTTTTT. Encoded protein: CASSPLAGGSGELFF.

This chain connects TRBV5-1 to TRBJ2-7; TRBD2 is a possible D gene (6 bases). Germline assignment: CDR1 SGHRS and CDR2 YFSETQ. The CDR3 spans 13 residues. V was clipped by 3 bases and J by 5 bases, with 12 bases between them. The CDR3 loop reads CASSWEASDEQYF. The CDR3 DNA sequence: TGCGCCAGCAGCTGGGAGGCTAGCGACGAGCAGTACTTC.

This rearrangement joins TRBV19 to TRBJ1-2; D is perhaps TRBD1 (5 bases). Germline-derived CDR1 and CDR2 are LNHDA and SQIVND (reference sequence). V was pared by 3 bases and J by 5 bases, with 10 bases between. The CDR3 runs 13 residues. This chain's CDR3 is CASSITGSYGYTF. In DNA, the CDR3 is TGTGCCAGTAGTATCACAGGCTCTTATGGCTACACCTTC.

This clone was seen a few times. The chain combines TRBV6-1 with TRBJ1-2; unclear D gene. The CDR3 has 15 residues. Trimming cost V 3 bases and J 2 bases, with 13 bases left between them. Germline V gene data show CDR1 as MNHNS and CDR2 as SASEGT. The CDR3 DNA follows: TGTGCCAGCAGTGATCCCCCGGGCGGGAACTATGGCTACACCTTC. Residues: CASSDPPGGNYGYTF.

This chain links TRBV7-6 with TRBJ2-1; D may be TRBD1 (6 bases). V was trimmed by 2 bases and J by 10 bases, leaving 21 bases between them. The CDR3 contains 16 residues. Germline V gene data show CDR1 as SGHVS and CDR2 as FNYEAQ. The CDR3 reads CASSLRAFGDNREQFF. Here the CDR3 DNA reads TGTGCCAGCAGCTTAAGGGCATTTGGGGACAATCGCGAGCAGTTCTTC. The complete variable domain, with remaining parts taken from reference TRBV7-6 and TRBJ2-1, reads GAGVSQSPRYKVTKRGQDVALRCDPISGHVSLYWYRQALGQGPEFLTYFNYEAQQDKSGLPNDRFSAERPEGSISTLTIQRTEQRDSAMYRCASSLRAFGDNREQFFGPGTRLTVL.